The rows below give T cell receptor beta chains drawn from one sample of a study of T cells after posttransplantation cyclophosphamide. Generated by immunoSEQ multiplex PCR, the TCRdb table keeps only in-frame clones and is missing some. The repertoire includes about 12,000 clones, roughly four fifths of them detected once, and around 3.7% sits in the top ten. Sample: PBMCs, taken more than 350 days after allogeneic stem cell transplant with calcineurin inhibitor and methotrexate. The receptor set was obtained from a male patient in his thirties who received an allogeneic stem cell transplant from an unrelated donor, was CMV-positive, and had acute GVHD only. Some T cells may possibly be graft donor cells. Both conserved end residues are trimmed from each CDR3. Each record gives: clone size, V gene, CDR3 protein. Expanded clones get a size class; other rows say once, few or many, or leave the size out.

>-|TRBV5-1
ASSLPGVGENIQY
>-|TRBV6-5
ASSYTGTSYEQY
>few|TRBV19
ASSPLSRKGLPYEQY
>-|TRBV18
ASSLAGPNTGELF
>-|TRBV11-1
ASRPGTANTEAF
>-|TRBV15
ATSRESGLAGTYNEQF
>-|TRBV7-6
ASSTGTSFVEQY
>few|TRBV14
ASSPRQGLVEQY
>-|TRBV19
ASSIGTLGGLVNTEAF
>-|TRBV5-1
ASSLATGPPYEQY
>-|TRBV30
AWSPLLLTKY
>-|TRBV28
ASSSPAQGGNQPQH
>once|TRBV7-9
ASSGQGAF
>-|TRBV19
ASGQPYEQY
>-|TRBV7-2
ASSPRTGSNEKLF
>-|TRBV10-2
ASRGAGVAEAF